This T cell receptor (beta chain) was captured in a study of Ad26.COV2.S vaccination and SARS-CoV-2 variants. Documented treatment: around 19 received Ad26.COV2.S at low or high dose, single or two shots; about five received placebo; per-sample allocation not given. Sampling happened 63 days after the first vaccine or placebo injection. Boston supplied an adult donor aged 18-55 years. Vaccination used an Ad26 vector expressing Wuhan-strain SARS-CoV-2 spike. Only one count was recorded for this clone. The repertoire was sequenced with immunoSEQ multiplex PCR; TCRdb's copy has only in-frame clones and lacks some. This table holds about 410,000 clones, 89% found once. The sequencing used peripheral blood, collected in a trial of Ad26.COV2.S vaccine versus placebo. This TCR derives from a person aged 18-65 years who received the Ad26.COV2.S COVID-19 vaccine or a placebo.

The CDR3 nucleotides read TGTGCCAGCAGTGAGATGGCGCAGAGCGGGGTCTATGGCTACACCTTC. This codes for CASSEMAQSGVYGYTF. The J gene is TRBJ1-2, the V gene TRBV6-1; D call uncertain. The CDR3 sequence is 16 residues long. V lost 3 bases, J lost 4 bases, and 18 bases lay in between. Germline V CDR1 and CDR2: MNHNS, SASEGT.